This TCR beta chain is drawn from a study of cytomegalovirus exposure and HLA in healthy donors. Regarding the study as a whole: Researchers reported in a later analysis that a missense DCLRE1C variant was tied to TCR beta V- and J-gene trimming.

The PCR had 60 Vbeta and 13 Jbeta primers. Method: immunoSEQ multiplex PCR; TCRdb's copy keeps in-frame clones and lacks some. The table lists approximately 160,000 clones, 65% to 85% of them singletons. Details on this clone: What it recognizes is unknown.

The CDR3 loop spans 12 amino acids. CDR1 and CDR2 (germline): LNHDA, SQIVND (reference sequence). Trimming cost V 6 bases and J 4 bases, with 9 bases left between them. This chain connects TRBV19 to TRBJ1-2; tentative D call: TRBD1 (5 bases). The clonotype comes from a woman between 50 and 59 years old in good health and CMV-seropositive. Sequenced material: PBMCs. In nucleotides, the CDR3 is TGTGCCAGTAGCCCCAGGGTCTATGGCTACACCTTC. The encoded protein is CASSPRVYGYTF. The entire variable domain, with the rest obtained from reference TRBV19 and TRBJ1-2, is as follows: DGGITQSPKYLFRKEGQNVTLSCEQNLNHDAMYWYRQDPGQGLRLIYYSQIVNDFQKGDIAEGYSVSREKKESFPLTVTSAQKNPTAFYLCASSPRVYGYTFGSGTRLTVV.